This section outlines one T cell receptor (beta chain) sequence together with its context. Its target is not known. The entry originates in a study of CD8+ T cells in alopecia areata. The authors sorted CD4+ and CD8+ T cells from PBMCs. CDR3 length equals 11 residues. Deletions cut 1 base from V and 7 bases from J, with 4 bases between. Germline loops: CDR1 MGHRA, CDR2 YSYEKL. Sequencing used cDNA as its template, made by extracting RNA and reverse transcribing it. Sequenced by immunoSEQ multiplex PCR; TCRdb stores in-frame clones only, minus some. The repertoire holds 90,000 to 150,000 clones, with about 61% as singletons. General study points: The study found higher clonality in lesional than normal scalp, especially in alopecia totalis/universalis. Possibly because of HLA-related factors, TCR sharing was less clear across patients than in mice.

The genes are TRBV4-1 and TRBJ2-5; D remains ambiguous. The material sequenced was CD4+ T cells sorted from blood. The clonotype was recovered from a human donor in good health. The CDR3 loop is CASSQGRTQYF. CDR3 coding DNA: TGCGCCAGCAGCCAAGGGAGGACCCAGTACTTC.